This T cell receptor beta chain originates from a study of T cell responses to AZD1222 COVID-19 vaccine (dated by TCRdb to the early 2020s). Regarding the complete study: AZD1222 recipients with second doses at about 4 weeks or about 12 weeks were pooled, because spike-specific TCR depth and breadth did not differ between schedules. A total of approximately 250 trial participants underwent TCR sequencing, of whom about 210 had received two doses of AZD1222 and around 26 had received two doses of the MenACWY control vaccine. Trial participants were enrolled into age subgroups of 18-55, 56-69 and 70-plus years, which contained about 150, 27 and 61 TCR-sequenced participants, respectively. What the work shows at the level of the full study, not this receptor alone: Epitopes outside the regions mutated in the B.1.351 and B.1.1.7 variants were reportedly recognized by nearly half of the unique spike-specific TCRs. In the small 56-69-year group, the increase in depth fell short of significance, most likely because of low power. Participants were mostly white British, with more females than males. The authors suggested clonal diversity may have been underestimated. CD4 TCRs associated with the vaccine covered the entire spike protein, and the dominant responses were in regions 160-218 and 743-854. Conclusions about previously exposed vaccinees are limited because only five or six AZD1222 recipients were SARS-CoV-2 seropositive at baseline. Because no day 14 peak-response samples were available, the repertoires could be characterized only after the peak T cell response. After two AZD1222 doses, spike-specific TCR breadth and depth were significantly higher than at day 0 and than in MenACWY recipients.

A note on this clone: Its antigen is not yet known. The sample holds no much larger clone one base away, and base qualities are not on file.

This sample's time point label indicates: baseline before first vaccination. Vaccinee samples came from UK trials COV001 and COV002, including a single-blind randomized controlled phase 2/3 trial of AZD1222 (ChAdOx1 nCoV-19) in healthy adults. For TCRbeta chain sequencing, PBMC samples from trial participants were taken at day 0 and at day 28 after the second dose. The CDR3 regions of human TCRbeta chains were analyzed by immunosequencing. On the authors' methods: TCRs in the repertoires were matched against a reference library of SARS-CoV-2-specific TCRs that had been generated with the MIRA antigen-specificity platform. Breadth meant the fraction of unique TCRs that were SARS-CoV-2-associated, whereas depth meant the fraction of total T cells that were SARS-CoV-2-associated. Using the MIRA data, each spike-specific TCR was assigned both to the spike region to which the TCR was reactive and to a CD4 or CD8 class. Log10-transformed breadth and depth values were compared by one-way ANOVA with Sidak's multiple comparisons tests. Not all clones reach the TCRdb copy of this immuneACCESS table, which keeps in-frame sequences only. Checked studies attribute under half of the gap to unresolved V genes and leave the rest unexplained. The V and J calls and clone size come from that table; D and trimming were worked out from the DNA. The sample table holds about 85,000 clones, of which 80% to 90% were seen once. The top ten constitute roughly 16% of the sample.

The trim is 6 bases for V and 8 bases for J, with a gap of 11 bases between the germline ends. The CDR3 runs 12 residues from the cysteine to the phenylalanine. The read is trimmed to its CDR3 DNA, 36 bases read in frame from base 1. The sample in question was peripheral blood, obtained on day 0 of AZD1222 vaccination. Recombination joined TRBV12-3 or TRBV12-4 with TRBJ2-1; the D gene cannot be named for sure. This receptor was obtained from an adult in good health. The CDR3 region reads CASRGFPDEQFF. The DNA sequence follows: TGTGCCAGCAGGGGCTTTCCCGATGAGCAGTTCTTC.